A selection of T cell receptor beta chains follows, all from one sample in a study of CD8 T cells in ankylosing spondylitis. TCRdb recomputed calls from the 5' RACE reads with MiXCR, one row per CDR3 protein. The sample contains 200,000 to 250,000 distinct CDR3 sequences, about 26% of which appear only once. The sequenced sample was blood, either unsorted or a sorted T cell fraction (not recorded which). These receptors were taken from a male donor with ankylosing spondylitis or in good health (not recorded which). CDR3s include the opening cysteine and the closing phenylalanine or tryptophan.

V	J	CDR3
TRBV12-3/TRBV12-4	TRBJ1-5	CASRYLEGQPQHF
TRBV20-1	TRBJ2-4	CSARVAGGVGAKNIQYF
TRBV4-1	TRBJ2-7	CASSPGDRARGEQYF
TRBV7-2	TRBJ1-5	CASSSRGGSNQPQHF
TRBV9	TRBJ2-1	CASSVAGGREVGEQFF
TRBV12-3/TRBV12-4	TRBJ1-5	CASSLFSGGNQPQHF
TRBV20-1	TRBJ2-3	CSAREGGAGTQYF
TRBV4-2	TRBJ2-7	CASSLQWGYEQYF
TRBV12-3/TRBV12-4	TRBJ2-6	CASRGGSGANVLTF
TRBV9	TRBJ2-5	CASSGGSAGVLETQYF
TRBV5-1	TRBJ1-1	CASSFQQEMNTEAFF
TRBV6-5	TRBJ2-5	CASSLSLPGGEGTQYF
TRBV20-1	TRBJ2-3	CSALTSGNADTQYF
TRBV7-2	TRBJ2-2	CASSRTPGTGTGELFF
TRBV19	TRBJ1-5	CASSIRGDLQPQHF
TRBV20-1	TRBJ2-2	CSARDPSGRATGELFF
TRBV5-1	TRBJ2-7	CASSLYATSDGTYEQYF
TRBV7-9	TRBJ2-1	CASSNAGTQQFF
TRBV28	TRBJ2-5	CASSFTGLMETQYF
TRBV10-3	TRBJ2-7	CAISESGTSGRYEQYF
TRBV7-2	TRBJ2-1	CASSLVHEQFF
TRBV20-1	TRBJ1-2	CSASGWGSGGYTF
TRBV5-1	TRBJ2-7	CASSLGAGLNEQYF
TRBV20-1	TRBJ2-7	CSARTATRDPYEQYF
TRBV27	TRBJ2-1	CASSPVAGFYNEQFF
TRBV6-2/TRBV6-3	TRBJ2-3	CASSYPSVGASTDTQYF
TRBV2	TRBJ2-1	CASSDRDYIYNEQFF
TRBV7-9	TRBJ2-7	CASSRGDRAYEQYF
TRBV6-2/TRBV6-3	TRBJ2-1	CASTQARAHNEQFF
TRBV5-1	TRBJ1-5	CASRGGNNQPQHF
TRBV6-6	TRBJ2-1	CASRTDRYNEQFF
TRBV7-2	TRBJ2-7	CASSLRQERYEQYF
TRBV29-1	TRBJ1-2	CSVEKTGGGGYTF
TRBV12-3/TRBV12-4	TRBJ2-5	CASSKHRAQETQYF
TRBV27	TRBJ2-4	CASSLFQGTKNIQYF
TRBV20-1	TRBJ2-7	CSARQLGLGYEQYF
TRBV20-1	TRBJ2-5	CSAGETPGSATTQYF
TRBV28	TRBJ2-7	CASSFSVGQEQYF
TRBV11-2	TRBJ1-2	CASSERDPRFNYGYTF
TRBV20-1	TRBJ2-1	CSARDQMREEQFF
TRBV20-1	TRBJ2-7	CSARGGLAGGPYYEQYF
TRBV5-1	TRBJ2-2	CASSAGLAGGSNTGELFF
TRBV6-5	TRBJ2-7	CASSYRVGNYEQYF
TRBV12-3/TRBV12-4	TRBJ2-7	CASKLMSGEAYEQYF
TRBV28	TRBJ2-1	CASSFGGREYNEQFF
TRBV27	TRBJ2-2	CASSPRIRGSGTGELFF
TRBV5-1	TRBJ1-6	CASSLVAGINSPLHF
TRBV27	TRBJ2-1	CASSLNGPATSSGRRDEQFF